This TCR beta chain was recovered during a study of persistence of HIV-infected CD4 T cells. An overlapping HIV-1 Gag peptide pool stimulated these cells at roughly 0.97 ug/peptide/mL. CD40L/CD69 double-negative CD45RO-high memory CD4+ T cells were collected. Note on this clone: Its matching antigen is unknown.

The CDR3 spans 15 residues. CDR1 is SGHTA, CDR2 FQGNSA, per germline. Trimming pared 5 bases from V and 5 bases from J, leaving 16 bases between. This was the immunoSEQ version 4 assay in survey mode. The data were produced by immunoSEQ multiplex PCR, yet TCRdb's version contains in-frame clones alone and is incomplete. The repertoire holds about 40,000 clones, with 75% to 80% as singletons. This sequence was found in an adult man with HIV who was CMV-seropositive. The sample here was CD4+ T cells sorted from PBMCs after roughly 19-hour stimulation, taken from a patient who received antiretroviral therapy. The gene calls are TRBV7-2 and TRBJ2-4, with a tentative D call TRBD1 (7 bases). The CDR3 nucleotides are TGTGCCAGCAGCCCGGAGGGGGCACGGCAAAACATTCAGTACTTC. Translated, it gives CASSPEGARQNIQYF. Together with reference TRBV7-2 and TRBJ2-4, the CDR3 gives the full variable domain: GAGVSQSPSNKVTEKGKDVELRCDPISGHTALYWYRQSLGQGLEFLIYFQGNSAPDKSGLPSDRFSAERTGGSVSTLTIQRTQQEDSAVYLCASSPEGARQNIQYFGAGTRLSVL.